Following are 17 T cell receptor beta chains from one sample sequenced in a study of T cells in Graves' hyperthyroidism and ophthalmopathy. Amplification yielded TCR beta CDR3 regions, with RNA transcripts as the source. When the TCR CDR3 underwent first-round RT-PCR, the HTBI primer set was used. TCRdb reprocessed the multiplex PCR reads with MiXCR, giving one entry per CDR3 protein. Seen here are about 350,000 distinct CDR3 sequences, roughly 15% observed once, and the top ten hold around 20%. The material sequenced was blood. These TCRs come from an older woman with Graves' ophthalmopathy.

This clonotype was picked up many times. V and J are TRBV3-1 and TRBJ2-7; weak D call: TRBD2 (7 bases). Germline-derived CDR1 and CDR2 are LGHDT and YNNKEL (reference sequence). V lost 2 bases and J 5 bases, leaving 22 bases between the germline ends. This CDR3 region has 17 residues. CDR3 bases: TGTGCCAGCAGCCAACCAGGAGGGGGAGGGCGATCCAACGAGCAGTACTTC. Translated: CASSQPGGGGRSNEQYF.

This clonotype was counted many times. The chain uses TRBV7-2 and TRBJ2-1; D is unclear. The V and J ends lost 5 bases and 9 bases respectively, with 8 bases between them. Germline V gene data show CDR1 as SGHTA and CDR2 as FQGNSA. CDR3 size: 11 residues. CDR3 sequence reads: CASSATLEQFF. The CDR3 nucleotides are TGTGCCAGCAGCGCGACACTTGAGCAGTTCTTC.

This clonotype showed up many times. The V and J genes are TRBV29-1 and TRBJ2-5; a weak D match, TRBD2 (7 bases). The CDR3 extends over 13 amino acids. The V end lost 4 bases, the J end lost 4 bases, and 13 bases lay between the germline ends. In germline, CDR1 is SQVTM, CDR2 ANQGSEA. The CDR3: CSVGIGGGETQYF. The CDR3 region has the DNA TGCAGCGTTGGTATAGGGGGGGGAGAGACCCAGTACTTC.

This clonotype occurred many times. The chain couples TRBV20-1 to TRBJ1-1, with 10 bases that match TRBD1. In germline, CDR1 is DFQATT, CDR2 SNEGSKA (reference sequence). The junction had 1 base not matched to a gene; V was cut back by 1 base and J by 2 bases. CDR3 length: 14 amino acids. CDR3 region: CSARGDRGNTEAFF. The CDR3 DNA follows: TGCAGTGCTAGAGGGGACAGGGGAAACACTGAAGCTTTCTTT.

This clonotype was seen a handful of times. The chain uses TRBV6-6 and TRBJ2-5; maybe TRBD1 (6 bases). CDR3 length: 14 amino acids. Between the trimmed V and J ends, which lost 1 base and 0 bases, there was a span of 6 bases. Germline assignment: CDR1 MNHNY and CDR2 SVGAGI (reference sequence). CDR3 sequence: CASSYWDNQETQYF. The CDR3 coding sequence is TGTGCCAGCAGTTACTGGGACAACCAAGAGACCCAGTACTTC.

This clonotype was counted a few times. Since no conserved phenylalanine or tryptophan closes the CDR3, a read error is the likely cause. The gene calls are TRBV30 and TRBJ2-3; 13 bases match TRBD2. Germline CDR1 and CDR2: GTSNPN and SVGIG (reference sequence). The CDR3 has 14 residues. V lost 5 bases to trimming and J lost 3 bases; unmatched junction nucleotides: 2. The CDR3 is CAWRTSGSTDTQYS. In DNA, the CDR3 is TGTGCCTGGCGGACTAGCGGGAGTACAGATACGCAGTATTCT.

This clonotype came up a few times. The CDR3: CASSRGQGGFYEQYF. DNA for the CDR3: TGTGCCAGTAGTAGGGGACAGGGAGGCTTCTACGAGCAGTACTTC. The chain is built from TRBV19 and TRBJ2-7; 9 bases fit TRBD1. V was pared by 4 bases and J by 3 bases, with 7 bases of the junction left unmatched. The germline CDR1 and CDR2 sequences are LNHDA and SQIVND (reference sequence). The CDR3 is 15 residues long.

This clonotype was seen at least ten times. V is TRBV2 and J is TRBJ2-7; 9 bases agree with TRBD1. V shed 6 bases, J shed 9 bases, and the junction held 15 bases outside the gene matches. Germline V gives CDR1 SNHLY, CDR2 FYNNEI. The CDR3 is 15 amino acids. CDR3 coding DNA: TGTGCCAGCAGACTACGGACAGGGGCCTCCTCCGGGCAGTACTTC. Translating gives CASRLRTGASSGQYF.

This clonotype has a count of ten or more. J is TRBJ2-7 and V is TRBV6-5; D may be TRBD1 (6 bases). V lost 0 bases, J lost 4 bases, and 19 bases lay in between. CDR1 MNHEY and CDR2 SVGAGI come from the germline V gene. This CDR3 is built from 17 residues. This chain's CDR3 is CASSYSGQGRKGYEQYF. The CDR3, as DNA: TGTGCCAGCAGTTACTCGGGACAAGGCAGGAAGGGGTACGAGCAGTACTTC.

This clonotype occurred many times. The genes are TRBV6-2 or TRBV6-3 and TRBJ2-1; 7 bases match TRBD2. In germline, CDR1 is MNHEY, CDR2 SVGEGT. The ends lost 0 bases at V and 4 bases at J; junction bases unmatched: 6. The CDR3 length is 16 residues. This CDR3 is CASSYSRERAYNEQFF. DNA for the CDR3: TGTGCCAGCAGTTACTCGCGGGAGCGGGCTTACAATGAGCAGTTCTTC.

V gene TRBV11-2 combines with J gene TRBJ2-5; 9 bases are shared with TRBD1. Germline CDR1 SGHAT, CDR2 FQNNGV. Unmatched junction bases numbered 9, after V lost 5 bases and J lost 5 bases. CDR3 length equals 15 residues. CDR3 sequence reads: CASSRGQGSGETQYF. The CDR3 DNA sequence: TGTGCCAGCAGCAGAGGACAGGGGTCGGGGGAGACCCAGTACTTC.

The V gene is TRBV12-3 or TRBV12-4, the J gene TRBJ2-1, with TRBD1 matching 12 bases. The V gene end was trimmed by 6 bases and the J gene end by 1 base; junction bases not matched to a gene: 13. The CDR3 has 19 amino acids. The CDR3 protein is CASSPSGTGGLGSYNEQFF. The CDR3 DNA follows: TGTGCCAGCAGCCCCTCCGGGACAGGGGGCTTGGGTTCCTACAATGAGCAGTTCTTC.

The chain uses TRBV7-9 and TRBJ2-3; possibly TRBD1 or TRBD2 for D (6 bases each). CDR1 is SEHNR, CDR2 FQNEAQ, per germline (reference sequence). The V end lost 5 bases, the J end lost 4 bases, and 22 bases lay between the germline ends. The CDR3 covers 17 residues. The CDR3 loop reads CASSQEGGGTNSDTQYF. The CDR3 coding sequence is TGTGCCAGCAGCCAAGAGGGGGGCGGGACGAACTCAGATACGCAGTATTTT.

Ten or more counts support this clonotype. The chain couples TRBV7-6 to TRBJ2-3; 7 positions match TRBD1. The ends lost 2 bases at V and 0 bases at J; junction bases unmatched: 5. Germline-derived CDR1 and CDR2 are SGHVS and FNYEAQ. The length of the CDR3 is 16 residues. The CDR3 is CASSLRGQASTDTQYF. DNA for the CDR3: TGTGCCAGCAGCTTACGTGGACAGGCCAGCACAGATACGCAGTATTTT.

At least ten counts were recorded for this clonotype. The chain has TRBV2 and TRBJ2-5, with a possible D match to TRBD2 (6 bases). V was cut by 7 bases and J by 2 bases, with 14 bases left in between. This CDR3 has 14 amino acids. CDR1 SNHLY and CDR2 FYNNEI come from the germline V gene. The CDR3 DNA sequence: TGTGCCAGCAAGGCGGGGCCAGAGCAAGAGACCCAGTACTTC. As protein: CASKAGPEQETQYF.

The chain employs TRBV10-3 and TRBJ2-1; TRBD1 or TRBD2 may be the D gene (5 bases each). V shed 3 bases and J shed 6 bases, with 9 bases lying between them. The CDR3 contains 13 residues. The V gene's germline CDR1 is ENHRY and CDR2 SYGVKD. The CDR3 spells CAISDRGPNEQFF. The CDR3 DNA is TGTGCCATCAGTGATAGGGGACCCAATGAGCAGTTCTTC.

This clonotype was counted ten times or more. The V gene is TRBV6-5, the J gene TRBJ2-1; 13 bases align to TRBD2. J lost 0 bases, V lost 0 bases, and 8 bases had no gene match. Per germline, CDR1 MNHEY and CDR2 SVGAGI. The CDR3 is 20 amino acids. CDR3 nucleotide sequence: TGTGCCAGCAGTTACTCGGGCGGACTAGCGGGAGAGGTCTCCTACAATGAGCAGTTCTTC. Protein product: CASSYSGGLAGEVSYNEQFF.